This TCR beta chain was retrieved from a study of blood T cell repertoires in COVID-19. Whole-study context: The United States, Italy and Spain provided the acute and convalescent COVID-19 samples.

This clone was counted a single time. The assay was immunoSEQ multiplex PCR, and TCRdb's table has in-frame clones only and misses some. In the table there are roughly 110,000 clones, approximately 89% of which are singletons. The CDR3 runs 15 residues. Germline V gives CDR1 SGHAT, CDR2 FQNNGV. V gave up 2 bases and J gave up 0 bases, with 8 bases separating them. The chain links TRBV11-2 to TRBJ2-1; D might be TRBD2 (5 bases). The clonotype was recovered from a man over 45 with active or convalescent COVID-19. The source material was peripheral blood. CDR3 amino acids: CASSLSGFSYNEQFF. In DNA, the CDR3 is TGTGCCAGCAGCTTATCGGGGTTCTCCTACAATGAGCAGTTCTTC.